This T cell receptor (beta chain) appears in the sequencing data of a study of CD8+ T cells in alopecia areata. Study background: Those treated were given oral tofacitinib at 5 to 10 mg twice daily. Study conclusions and caveats: Within the top 100, expanded CD8+ clones significantly decreased with tofacitinib, as did scalp clonality.

Sample treatment: oral pan-JAK inhibitor, 5-10 mg twice daily. Following RNA extraction, reverse transcription yielded cDNA that acted as the sequencing template. Clones were read by immunoSEQ multiplex PCR, and TCRdb kept only the in-frame ones, dropping some. In the table there are some 170,000 clones, 53% of which are singletons. Of note for this clone: Its specificity is unknown.

This CDR3 is 19 amino acids long. Trimming shortened V by 4 bases and J by 0 bases, and 19 bases separated the two germline ends. Germline lookup yields CDR1 WSHSY and CDR2 SAAADI. This clonotype was sampled from a human donor with alopecia areata. The sequencing here drew on CD8+ T cells sorted from blood, taken at week 24, from a patient treated with tofacitinib. The chain employs TRBV10-2 and TRBJ2-6; possible D gene TRBD1, 5 bases. The CDR3 protein is CASSASPPGQPSGANVLTF. The DNA of the CDR3 is TGCGCCAGCAGTGCTTCTCCGCCAGGACAACCCTCTGGGGCCAACGTCCTGACTTTC.